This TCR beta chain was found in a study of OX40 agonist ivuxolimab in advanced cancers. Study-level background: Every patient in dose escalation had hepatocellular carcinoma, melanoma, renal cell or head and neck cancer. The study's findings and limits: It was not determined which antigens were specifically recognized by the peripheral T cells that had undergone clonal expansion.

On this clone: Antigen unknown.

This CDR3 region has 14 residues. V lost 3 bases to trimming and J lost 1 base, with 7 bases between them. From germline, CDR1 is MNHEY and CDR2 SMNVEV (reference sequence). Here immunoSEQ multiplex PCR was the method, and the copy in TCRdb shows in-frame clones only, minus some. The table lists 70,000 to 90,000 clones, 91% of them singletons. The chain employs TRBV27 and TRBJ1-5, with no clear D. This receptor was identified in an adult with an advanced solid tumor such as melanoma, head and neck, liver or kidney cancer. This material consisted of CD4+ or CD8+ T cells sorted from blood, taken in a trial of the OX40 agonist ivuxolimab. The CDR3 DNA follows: TGTGCCAGCAGTTTCGAAGGGAGCAATCAGCCCCAGCATTTT. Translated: CASSFEGSNQPQHF.